This note documents a single TCR beta chain sequence. Antigen unknown. This may be a read error: a much more frequent sequence differs by one nucleotide. These data are taken from a study of tumor and adjacent non-tumor tissue in lung cancer. Whole-study context: On average, productive TCRbeta reads reached some 4.2 million per sample.

A modified ARM-PCR protocol with three rounds of nested PCR amplified TCRbeta. TCRdb fed the multiplex PCR reads into MiXCR, producing one record per CDR3 protein. This table holds some 120,000 distinct CDR3 sequences, about 66% found once. This sample's RNA came from whole unsorted tissue. Germline lookup yields CDR1 GTSNPN and CDR2 SVGIG (reference sequence). The CDR3 covers 14 residues. The study, taken as a whole, reports: Tumor repertoires had a smaller top 100 clone share than normal lung.

This receptor was obtained from a young man with non-small cell lung cancer. Sequences were obtained from lung tumor tissue. The V call is TRBV30, the J call TRBJ1-5, with D hard to call. CDR3: CALSVAVSNQPQHF. Here the CDR3 DNA reads TGTGCCTTGAGTGTAGCGGTGTCTAATCAGCCCCAGCATTTT.